The 16 T cell receptor beta chains reported below all come from one sample, sequenced in a study of Ad26.COV2.S vaccination and SARS-CoV-2 variants. Treatment denoted: 15 to 20 received Ad26.COV2.S at low or high dose, single or two shots; a few received placebo; per-sample allocation not given. Specimen acquisition occurred on day 63 following the initial vaccine or placebo injection. Profiling relied on immunoSEQ multiplex PCR, and the TCRdb table lists in-frame clones only, not all of them. This table holds approximately 350,000 clones, around nine tenths found once. The source material was peripheral blood, sampled in a trial of Ad26.COV2.S vaccine versus placebo. The receptors shown here come from a person between 18 and 65 years old who received the Ad26.COV2.S COVID-19 vaccine or a placebo.

This rearrangement joins TRBV5-5 to TRBJ1-6; 9 bases line up with TRBD1. Germline CDR1 reads SGHKS; CDR2 reads YYEKEE (reference sequence). The CDR3 is 14 amino acids. V trimming: 4 bases; J trimming: 7 bases; junction bases outside the gene matches: 3. The CDR3 protein is CASSEGQGNSPLHF. For the CDR3, the DNA is TGTGCCAGCAGCGAGGGACAGGGCAATTCACCCCTCCACTTT. Full variable domain (outside the CDR3, taken from reference TRBV5-5 and TRBJ1-6): DAGVTQSPTHLIKTRGQQVTLRCSPISGHKSVSWYQQVLGQGPQFIFQYYEKEERGRGNFPDRFSARQFPNYSSELNVNALLLGDSALYLCASSEGQGNSPLHFGNGTRLTVT.

The rearrangement uses TRBV24-1 and TRBJ2-6; no reliable D call. Trimming took 3 bases from V and 4 from J, leaving 9 bases between them. The CDR3 has 15 amino acids. Per the germline V gene, CDR1 is KGHDR and CDR2 is SFDVKD. The DNA for the CDR3 is TGTGCCACCAGTGATAGTGGGAAGGGGGCCAACGTCCTGACTTTC. This codes for CATSDSGKGANVLTF.

The chain couples TRBV5-6 to TRBJ1-1; TRBD1 matches 7 bases. This CDR3 is built from 17 residues. Germline V CDR1 and CDR2: SGHDT, YYEEEE. V was clipped by 0 bases and J by 1 base; unmatched bases: 9. CDR3 protein: CASSLVGGTDQNTEAFF. The CDR3 nucleotides are TGTGCCAGCAGCTTGGTGGGGGGGACAGACCAGAACACTGAAGCTTTCTTT.

The chain joins TRBV18 to TRBJ1-4; D not resolved. The CDR3 totals 15 residues. V lost 0 bases, J lost 3 bases, and 8 bases lay in between. Germline CDR1 is KGHSH and CDR2 is LQKENI. The CDR3 DNA follows: TGTGCCAGCTCACCACCGGTAGCAGCTAATGAAAAACTGTTTTTT. Its translation: CASSPPVAANEKLFF.

The chain uses TRBV30 and TRBJ2-2, with D possibly matching TRBD2 (7 bases). In germline, CDR1 is GTSNPN, CDR2 SVGIG (reference sequence). V was shortened by 3 bases and J by 4 bases, with 15 bases between the two germline ends. The CDR3 sequence is 15 residues long. CDR3 bases: TGTGCCTGGAGGTGGGCGGGGGCAGGCACCGGGGAGCTGTTTTTT. This sequence encodes CAWRWAGAGTGELFF.

The chain recombines TRBV5-6 with TRBJ2-2; D gene ambiguous. The V end was cut by 1 base, the J end by 2 bases, with 9 bases between. In germline, CDR1 is SGHDT, CDR2 YYEEEE. The CDR3 length is 15 residues. DNA of the CDR3: TGTGCCAGCAGCTTGAACGGAGCAAACACCGGGGAGCTGTTTTTT. It specifies CASSLNGANTGELFF.

This chain joins TRBV7-8 and TRBJ1-5; perhaps TRBD1 as D (6 bases). The V end lost 2 bases, the J end lost 2 bases, and 7 bases lay between the germline ends. The CDR3 has 14 amino acids. Per germline, CDR1 SGHVS and CDR2 FQNEAQ. As DNA, the CDR3 is TGTGCCAGCAGCTTACCAGGGGGCAATCAGCCCCAGCATTTT. Encoded protein: CASSLPGGNQPQHF.

V usage is TRBV3-1 (or the pseudogene TRBV3-2) and J usage is TRBJ1-5; tentative D call: TRBD1 (5 bases). The CDR3 extends over 15 amino acids. Trimming stripped 0 bases from V and 0 bases from J, with 6 bases between. Per germline, CDR1 LGHDT and CDR2 YNNKEL (reference sequence). The CDR3 nucleotides read TGTGCCAGCAGCCAAGATGGGGGTAGCAATCAGCCCCAGCATTTT. Translating it yields CASSQDGGSNQPQHF.

CDR3 sequence reads: CASRLGTANYEQYF. CDR3 DNA sequence: TGTGCCAGCAGACTCGGGACAGCTAATTACGAGCAGTACTTC. V usage is TRBV6-6 and J usage is TRBJ2-7; 7 bases fit TRBD1. Germline loops: CDR1 MNHNY, CDR2 SVGAGI (reference sequence). The V gene end was trimmed by 6 bases and the J gene end by 4 bases; junction bases not matched to a gene: 9. The CDR3 totals 14 residues.

V and J are TRBV7-2 and TRBJ2-7; D may be TRBD2 (5 bases). This CDR3 is 13 amino acids long. Per germline, CDR1 SGHTA and CDR2 FQGNSA. Trimming pared 2 bases from V and 7 bases from J, leaving 12 bases between. In DNA, the CDR3 is TGTGCCAGCAGCTTAACGCGGGTTGAGGAGCAGTACTTC. This gives the protein CASSLTRVEEQYF.

V gene TRBV10-3 combines with J gene TRBJ2-5, with D possibly being TRBD1 (6 bases). V was cut by 2 bases and J by 5 bases, with 18 bases left in between. This CDR3 spans 16 amino acids. The germline CDR1 and CDR2 sequences are ENHRY and SYGVKD. In DNA, the CDR3 is TGTGCCATCAGTGAGCCTGCAGGGGCTAAGGGGGAGACCCAGTACTTC. Protein sequence: CAISEPAGAKGETQYF.

The J gene is TRBJ2-5, the V gene TRBV9, with 10 bases identical to TRBD2. Germline-derived CDR1 and CDR2 are SGDLS and YYNGEE. V was clipped by 2 bases and J by 5 bases; unmatched bases: 12. CDR3 length: 17 amino acids. The CDR3 region is CASSVIAGGSAPETQYF. The CDR3, as DNA: TGTGCCAGCAGCGTTATAGCGGGGGGATCCGCCCCGGAGACCCAGTACTTC.

The rearrangement links TRBV9 to TRBJ2-1; 9 bases are shared with TRBD2. The V and J ends lost 10 bases and 9 bases, in that order; junction bases with no gene match: 8. The CDR3 extends over 12 amino acids. In germline, CDR1 is SGDLS, CDR2 YYNGEE. CDR3 loop: CASESGGSEQFF. The DNA for the CDR3 is TGTGCCTCCGAAAGCGGGGGGAGTGAGCAGTTCTTC.

The rearrangement links TRBV6-6 to TRBJ2-1, with TRBD2 identical over 9 bases. This CDR3 comprises 14 residues. Per the germline V gene, CDR1 is MNHNY and CDR2 is SVGAGI (reference sequence). With V trimmed by 6 bases and J by 13 bases, 13 bases remained unmatched. The CDR3 DNA reads TGTGCCAGCAGCAGCCTGGTGGCGGGGGGGCCCCAGTTCTTC. Translated: CASSSLVAGGPQFF.

The chain has TRBV7-3 and TRBJ2-3; 12 bases are shared with TRBD2. The germline V gene has CDR1 SGHTA and CDR2 FQGTGA. The trim removed 0 bases at V and 5 bases at J, leaving 6 bases unmatched. The CDR3 runs to 17 residues. The CDR3 reads CASSLTLAGGPGDTQYF. The CDR3 coding sequence is TGTGCCAGCAGCTTAACCCTAGCGGGGGGGCCAGGAGATACGCAGTATTTT.

CDR3 loop: CASSQAAYNEQFF. CDR3 DNA: TGTGCCAGCAGCCAAGCAGCTTACAATGAGCAGTTCTTC. The chain uses TRBV4-2 and TRBJ2-1; D gene uncertain. This CDR3 has 13 residues. Germline values: CDR1 LGHNA, CDR2 YNFKEQ. Trimming stripped 1 base from V and 4 bases from J, with 5 bases between.